The 24 T cell receptor beta chains below all came from one sample that was sequenced in a study of CD8 T cells in ankylosing spondylitis. One entry per CDR3 protein, called by TCRdb with MiXCR from the 5' RACE reads. The sample lists a few hundred thousand distinct CDR3 sequences, around 10% occurring once. Sequencing was done on a sample of blood, either unsorted or a sorted T cell fraction (not recorded which). These receptors were collected from a male donor with ankylosing spondylitis or in good health (not recorded which).

This clonotype has at least ten counts. The gene calls are TRBV5-1 and TRBJ2-3; possibly TRBD1 for D (5 bases). The V and J ends lost 5 bases and 7 bases respectively, with 17 bases between them. Germline V CDR1 and CDR2: SGHRS, YFSETQ. There are 14 residues in the CDR3. CDR3 in amino acids: CASSPAGRQYTQYF. CDR3 DNA sequence: TGCGCCAGCAGTCCGGCAGGGCGGCAATATACGCAGTATTTT.

This clonotype was counted between two and nine times. The rearrangement links TRBV7-9 to TRBJ1-1; no definite D call. The CDR3 has 10 residues. The germline CDR1 and CDR2 sequences are SEHNR and FQNEAQ (reference sequence). The germline V and J ends were trimmed by 2 bases and 5 bases, with 0 bases remaining between them. The CDR3 region has the DNA TGTGCCAGCAGCTTAACTGAAGCTTTCTTT. Amino acids: CASSLTEAFF.

This sequence joins TRBV7-9 and TRBJ2-1; the D is unclear. The CDR3 spans 14 residues. The V gene's germline CDR1 is SEHNR and CDR2 FQNEAQ (reference sequence). V was shortened by 7 bases and J by 6 bases, with 16 bases between the two germline ends. The CDR3 sequence: CASNSMTPSNEQFF. The CDR3 nucleotides read TGTGCCAGCAACTCGATGACTCCGAGCAATGAGCAGTTCTTC.

This clonotype came up many times. The chain joins TRBV20-1 to TRBJ1-2; TRBD1 might be the D (5 bases). The CDR3 totals 15 residues. The V and J ends lost 0 bases and 4 bases respectively, with 15 bases between them. Germline V gene sequence: CDR1 DFQATT, CDR2 SNEGSKA (reference sequence). In DNA form, the CDR3 reads TGCAGTGCTAGAGAGGGCGGGACTTGGACCTATGGCTACACCTTC. Translating gives CSAREGGTWTYGYTF.

This clonotype was seen repeatedly, ten times or more. This sequence joins TRBV5-1 and TRBJ2-7; D is possibly TRBD2 (6 bases). This CDR3 is 13 amino acids long. V was cut by 5 bases and J by 6 bases, with 15 bases left in between. From germline, CDR1 is SGHRS and CDR2 YFSETQ. This CDR3 reads CASRTSGDREQYF. The CDR3 region has the DNA TGCGCCAGCAGGACGTCGGGAGACCGCGAGCAGTACTTC.

The sample holds many counts of this clonotype. V and J are TRBV20-1 and TRBJ1-5; the D is unclear. CDR1 and CDR2 (germline): DFQATT, SNEGSKA (reference sequence). CDR3 length: 15 amino acids. The V and J ends lost 0 bases and 4 bases respectively, with 13 bases between them. The CDR3 DNA follows: TGCAGTGCTAGAGATTACGGCGGAGGGAATCAGCCCCAGCATTTT. It is translated as CSARDYGGGNQPQHF.

This clonotype was recorded many times. The V gene is TRBV29-1, the J gene TRBJ2-7; possible D gene TRBD1, 6 bases. The CDR3 contains 13 residues. In germline, CDR1 is SQVTM, CDR2 ANQGSEA. Trimming pared 6 bases from V and 5 bases from J, leaving 17 bases between. In DNA, the CDR3 is TGCAGCGTAACCAGGTTTGGGGGCGACGAGCAGTACTTC. Translation: CSVTRFGGDEQYF.

This clonotype appeared many times. The chain carries TRBV20-1 and TRBJ2-1; a weak D match, TRBD2 (6 bases). The germline V and J ends were trimmed by 5 bases and 6 bases, with 14 bases remaining between them. The length of the CDR3 is 13 residues. Germline values: CDR1 DFQATT, CDR2 SNEGSKA (reference sequence). In DNA, the CDR3 is TGCAGTGCTCACGCCGGGACTTTCAATGAGCAGTTCTTC. Encoded protein: CSAHAGTFNEQFF.

V gene TRBV7-2 combines with J gene TRBJ2-1; TRBD1 matches at 8 bases. Germline V CDR1 and CDR2: SGHTA, FQGNSA. V lost 5 bases and J lost 7; bases outside the gene matches: 10. The CDR3 has 15 amino acids. The CDR3 nucleotides are TGTGCCAGCAGCCGGGCGGGGACAGGAATGAATGAGCAGTTCTTC. Translation: CASSRAGTGMNEQFF.

The chain combines TRBV12-3 or TRBV12-4 with TRBJ2-5; D not certain. With 6 bases removed from V and 5 bases from J, the gap between germline ends came to 7 bases. This CDR3 comprises 11 residues. CDR3 DNA: TGTGCCAGCAGCTTTACGGAGACCCAGTACTTC. It translates to CASSFTETQYF.

This clonotype was counted only a few times. This chain joins TRBV7-9 and TRBJ1-5; 7 positions agree with TRBD1. The CDR3 length is 17 residues. The germline CDR1 and CDR2 sequences are SEHNR and FQNEAQ (reference sequence). After removal of 1 base from V and 6 bases from J, the junction contained 12 bases not matched to a gene. The CDR3 here is CASSLEGAQGGIQPQHF. The CDR3 DNA sequence: TGTGCCAGCAGCTTAGAGGGGGCGCAGGGAGGAATTCAGCCCCAGCATTTT.

The chain links TRBV6-1 to TRBJ2-7, with TRBD2 as a possible D gene (5 bases). V lost 2 bases, J lost 5 bases, and 16 bases lay in between. The CDR3 length is 15 residues. Germline CDR1 and CDR2: MNHNS and SASEGT. DNA of the CDR3: TGTGCCAGCAGTGAACTGTTGGCGGGTCTCGACGAGCAGTACTTC. Encoded protein: CASSELLAGLDEQYF.

This clonotype came up many times. The rearrangement links TRBV6-1 to TRBJ1-4, with D maybe TRBD1 (5 bases). The CDR3 totals 15 residues. Germline V gene lookup returns CDR1 MNHNS and CDR2 SASEGT. V shed 6 bases and J shed 8 bases, with 19 bases lying between them. The CDR3 DNA reads TGTGCCAGCAGGTTTTCGATCCGAGGGGACGAAAAACTGTTTTTT. Its translation: CASRFSIRGDEKLFF.

V usage is TRBV7-3 and J usage is TRBJ2-1; 7 bases align to TRBD2. The CDR3 runs 16 residues. Germline assignment: CDR1 SGHTA and CDR2 FQGTGA. Trimming at V came to 1 base and at J to 8 bases, leaving 11 bases not matched to a gene. The CDR3 DNA reads TGTGCCAGCAGCTTAAATGGTCTAGCGGAAGAAGATGAGCAGTTCTTC. Translating it yields CASSLNGLAEEDEQFF. Filled out from reference TRBV7-3 and TRBJ2-1, the complete variable domain reads GAGVSQTPSNKVTEKGKYVELRCDPISGHTALYWYRQSLGQGPEFLIYFQGTGAADDSGLPNDRFFAVRPEGSVSTLKIQRTERGDSAVYLCASSLNGLAEEDEQFFGPGTRLTVL.

This clonotype was seen repeatedly, ten times or more. V gene TRBV20-1 combines with J gene TRBJ2-7; TRBD2 is a possible D gene (6 bases). The CDR3 covers 14 residues. Germline CDR1 reads DFQATT; CDR2 reads SNEGSKA (reference sequence). V gave up 3 bases and J gave up 5 bases, with 17 bases separating them. The chain's CDR3 is CSARRGRQLHEQYF. The CDR3 nucleotides are TGCAGTGCTAGGCGTGGGAGGCAACTTCACGAGCAGTACTTC.

This clonotype showed up just a few times. The V and J genes are TRBV2 and TRBJ2-7; 7 nucleotides align to TRBD2. The ends lost 6 bases at V and 3 bases at J; junction bases unmatched: 8. The germline CDR1 and CDR2 sequences are SNHLY and FYNNEI. The CDR3 is 14 amino acids. CDR3 bases: TGTGCCAGCAGACGGGAGGTAGCGGGCTACGAGCAGTACTTC. Encoded protein: CASRREVAGYEQYF.

This chain uses TRBV7-9 with TRBJ2-7; 10 bases line up with TRBD1. CDR1 and CDR2 from the germline V gene are SEHNR and FQNEAQ (reference sequence). The junction had 8 bases not matched to a gene; V was cut back by 1 base and J by 5 bases. The CDR3 contains 16 residues. The CDR3 spells CASSLVTGTGVNEQYF. The CDR3 DNA follows: TGTGCCAGCAGCTTAGTAACCGGGACAGGGGTCAACGAGCAGTACTTC.

This clonotype showed up many times. This chain connects TRBV20-1 to TRBJ1-1; maybe TRBD1 (6 bases). The CDR3 has 14 amino acids. The germline V and J ends were trimmed by 2 bases and 4 bases, with 14 bases remaining between them. The germline V gene encodes CDR1 DFQATT and CDR2 SNEGSKA (reference sequence). The CDR3 coding sequence is TGCAGTGCTAGATGGGGGCAAGGGAGCACTGAAGCTTTCTTT. It is translated as CSARWGQGSTEAFF.

V gene TRBV21-1 combines with J gene TRBJ2-1; the table gives TRBD2 as D, unverified against the DNA. TRBV21-1 is given as a pseudogene. This CDR3 is built from 15 residues. The DNA of the CDR3 is TGTGCCAGCAGCAGGAGGGACCGACGGAACAATGAGCAGTTCTTC. It encodes CASSRRDRRNNEQFF.

This clonotype was detected ten times or more. A read error may produce the germline difference seen at one junction end. V and J are TRBV7-6 and TRBJ2-7; TRBD1 might be the D (6 bases). Germline values: CDR1 SGHVS, CDR2 FNYEAQ. The length of the CDR3 is 15 residues. The CDR3: CASSPVFDRSSEQYF. In nucleotides, the CDR3 is TGTGCCAGCAGCCCGGTTTTTGACAGGTCCTCCGAGCAGTACTTC.

The sample holds a few counts of this clonotype. This chain links TRBV12-3 or TRBV12-4 with TRBJ1-2; D unclear. V was pared by 5 bases and J by 1 base, with 11 bases between. The CDR3 consists of 14 residues. The DNA for the CDR3 is TGTGCCAGCAGTGGCCCCGGACTTAACTATGGCTACACCTTC. Translation gives CASSGPGLNYGYTF.

This clonotype was observed a few times. This chain links TRBV7-2 with TRBJ2-7; TRBD1 matches at 8 bases. The V gene end was trimmed by 0 bases and the J gene end by 0 bases; junction bases not matched to a gene: 1. CDR1 and CDR2 from the germline V gene are SGHTA and FQGNSA. This CDR3 contains 15 residues. CDR3: CASSLATGGSYEQYF. DNA for the CDR3: TGTGCCAGCAGCTTAGCAACAGGGGGCTCCTACGAGCAGTACTTC.

This clonotype was counted a single time. A much larger clone differs from this one at a single base, so this may be a read error. This sequence joins TRBV3-1 and TRBJ2-7; 8 bases map to TRBD1. This CDR3 is built from 15 residues. Germline CDR1 and CDR2: LGHDT and YNNKEL (reference sequence). The CDR3 DNA sequence: TGTGGCAGCAGCCCCAACAGGGGGGCGGGGTACGAGCAGTACTTC. Translation: CGSSPNRGAGYEQYF.

A remark on this clonotype: A much larger clone differs from this one at a single base, so this may be a read error. The chain couples TRBV12-3 or TRBV12-4 to TRBJ1-1, with 10 bases that match TRBD1. This CDR3 region has 13 residues. The CDR3 DNA sequence: TGTGTCAGCAGGGGGACAGGGGATAGAGAAGCTTTCTTT. Residues: CVSRGTGDREAFF.